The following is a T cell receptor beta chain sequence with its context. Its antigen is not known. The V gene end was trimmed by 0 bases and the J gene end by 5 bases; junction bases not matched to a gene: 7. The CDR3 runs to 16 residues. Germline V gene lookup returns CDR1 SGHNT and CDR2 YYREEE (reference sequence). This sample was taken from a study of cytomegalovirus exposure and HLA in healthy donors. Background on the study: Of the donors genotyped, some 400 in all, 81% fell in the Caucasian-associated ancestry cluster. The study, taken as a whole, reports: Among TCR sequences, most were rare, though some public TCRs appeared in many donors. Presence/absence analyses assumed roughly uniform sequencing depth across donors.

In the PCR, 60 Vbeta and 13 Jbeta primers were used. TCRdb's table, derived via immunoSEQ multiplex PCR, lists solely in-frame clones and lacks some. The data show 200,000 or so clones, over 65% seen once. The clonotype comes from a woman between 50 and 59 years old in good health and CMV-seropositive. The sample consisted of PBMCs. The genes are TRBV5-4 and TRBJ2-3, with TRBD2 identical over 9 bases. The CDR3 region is CASSLGRGGAGDTQYF. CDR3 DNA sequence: TGTGCCAGCAGCTTGGGTCGCGGGGGGGCGGGAGATACGCAGTATTTT.